The clone carrying this T cell receptor beta chain was observed a handful of times. Antigen unknown. Stable disease denoted Graves' hyperthyroidism without ophthalmopathy progression within 18 months. The diagnostic basis comprised clinical symptoms, serum thyroxine and TRAb, thyroid ultrasound and orbital computed tomography. This CDR3 comprises 13 residues. Germline CDR1 and CDR2: MNHEY and SMNVEV (reference sequence). Losses at the gene ends were 6 bases for V and 5 bases for J; bases not matched to a gene: 7. This sample stems from a study of T cells in Graves' hyperthyroidism and ophthalmopathy. The study's findings and limits: Ophthalmopathy onset followed model prediction by a median about six months. A model of 13 V-J features distinguished ophthalmopathy from stable hyperthyroidism.

RNA transcripts gave rise to amplified TCR beta CDR3 regions. RT-PCR in the first round (using the HTBI primer set) targeted the TCR CDR3. TCRdb ran MiXCR on the multiplex PCR reads and lists one entry per CDR3 protein. Here the sample spans under 400,000 distinct CDR3 sequences, approximately 15% being singletons. Sequencing used blood. The chain employs TRBV27 and TRBJ2-7; 7 bases line up with TRBD1. The sequence derives from an older woman with Graves' hyperthyroidism. CDR3 residues: CASSHRGGHEQYF. The CDR3 DNA follows: TGTGCCAGCAGCCACAGGGGTGGGCACGAGCAGTACTTC.